The 11 T cell receptor beta chains in this list originate from one sample, sequenced in a study of CD8 T cells in Susac syndrome. RNA was extracted with the RNeasy kit, and a quantity of 0.5 to 1 ug was reverse transcribed using random hexamers. From the immunoSEQ multiplex PCR reads, TCRdb called clonotypes with MiXCR, one entry per CDR3 protein. This sample has about 150,000 distinct CDR3 sequences; approximately 93% occur once, and the top ten carry roughly 0.1%. The sequenced sample consisted of CD4+ T cells from PBMCs. The source is a human donor with multiple sclerosis.

The rearrangement joins TRBV18 to TRBJ2-1, with D maybe TRBD1 (6 bases). Germline V lookup: CDR1 KGHSH, CDR2 LQKENI. The CDR3 covers 13 residues. The V end was cut by 6 bases, the J end by 7 bases, with 13 bases between. DNA of the CDR3: TGTGCCAGCTCCCGGACAGCAGTGAATGAGCAGTTCTTC. Translating gives CASSRTAVNEQFF. The full variable domain, with the rest looked up from reference TRBV18 and TRBJ2-1, is NAGVMQNPRHLVRRRGQEARLRCSPMKGHSHVYWYRQLPEEGLKFMVYLQKENIIDESGMPKERFSAEFPKEGPSILRIQQVVRGDSAAYFCASSRTAVNEQFFGPGTRLTVL.

The chain has TRBV27 and TRBJ1-2; possibly TRBD1 for D (5 bases). V lost 6 bases and J lost 0, with 14 bases in between. CDR1 is MNHEY, CDR2 SMNVEV, per germline (reference sequence). The CDR3 has 15 residues. The CDR3 nucleotides read TGTGCCAGCAGACTCCGGGACGCAGCTAACTATGGCTACACCTTC. Amino acids: CASRLRDAANYGYTF.

This clonotype is a singleton in its sample. The gene calls are TRBV3-1 and TRBJ1-1, with D maybe TRBD1 (6 bases). V shed 6 bases and J shed 1 base, with 9 bases lying between them. Germline V gene sequence: CDR1 LGHDT, CDR2 YNNKEL (reference sequence). The CDR3 is 13 amino acids. CDR3 residues: CASRQGGNTEAFF. CDR3 DNA sequence: TGTGCCAGCAGACAGGGAGGGAACACTGAAGCTTTCTTT.

This clonotype is a singleton in its sample. V gene TRBV7-2 combines with J gene TRBJ1-2; 7 bases are shared with TRBD1. The V gene's germline CDR1 is SGHTA and CDR2 FQGNSA. CDR3 size: 15 residues. The V and J ends lost 3 bases and 0 bases, in that order; junction bases with no gene match: 4. The CDR3 reads CTSSFGQDPNYGYTF. In DNA form, the CDR3 reads TGTACCAGCAGCTTCGGACAGGACCCTAACTATGGCTACACCTTC.

This chain joins TRBV5-7 and TRBJ1-1, with D possibly being TRBD1 (5 bases). TRBV5-7 is an ORF for which the function is uncertain. This CDR3 has 16 residues. With 4 bases removed from V and 1 base from J, the gap between germline ends came to 17 bases. The CDR3 here is CASSPGTVNSNTEAFF. CDR3 nucleotide sequence: TGTGCCAGCAGCCCCGGGACTGTGAATTCGAACACTGAAGCTTTCTTT.

The J gene is TRBJ2-7, the V gene TRBV7-9; 7 bases agree with TRBD1. Germline CDR1 and CDR2: SEHNR and FQNEAQ (reference sequence). This CDR3 comprises 13 residues. J gave up 6 bases and V 5 bases, and 7 bases lay outside the gene matches. The CDR3 region has the DNA TGTGCCAGCAGCAGGCAGGGGGACGGCGAGCAGTACTTC. Translated, it gives CASSRQGDGEQYF. Full variable domain (remainder filled in from reference TRBV7-9 and TRBJ2-7): DTGVSQNPRHKITKRGQNVTFRCDPISEHNRLYWYRQTLGQGPEFLTYFQNEAQLEKSRLLSDRFSAERPKGSFSTLEIQRTEQGDSAMYLCASSRQGDGEQYFGPGTRLTVT.

In its sample, this clonotype was seen once. The genes are TRBV14 and TRBJ2-1, with 7 positions matching TRBD1. CDR1 is SGHDN, CDR2 FVKESK, per germline. V gave up 5 bases and J gave up 6 bases; unmatched junction bases: 7. The CDR3 is 14 amino acids. CDR3 DNA sequence: TGTGCCAGCAGCTACCGACAGGGACCCAATGAGCAGTTCTTC. Protein product: CASSYRQGPNEQFF. The full variable domain, its missing parts supplied by reference TRBV14 and TRBJ2-1, is EAGVTQFPSHSVIEKGQTVTLRCDPISGHDNLYWYRRVMGKEIKFLLHFVKESKQDESGMPNNRFLAERTGGTYSTLKVQPAELEDSGVYFCASSYRQGPNEQFFGPGTRLTVL.

This chain joins TRBV30 and TRBJ1-5; tentatively, D is TRBD1 (5 bases). The germline V gene encodes CDR1 GTSNPN and CDR2 SVGIG (reference sequence). Trimming removed 0 bases at V and 2 bases at J, with 14 bases between. The CDR3 runs to 16 residues. CDR3 sequence reads: CAWSVGVFLRNQPQHF. The CDR3 region has the DNA TGTGCCTGGAGTGTAGGGGTGTTTCTACGCAATCAGCCCCAGCATTTT.

This clonotype was recorded at least ten times. Its ends do not fully match the called genes, so a read error is possible. The CDR3 coding sequence is TGTGCCAGCAGCTTAGGGGATCAGCCCCAGCATTTT. It yields the protein CASSLGDQPQHF. The V call is TRBV12-3 or TRBV12-4, the J call TRBJ1-5, with a tentative D call TRBD1 (5 bases). The CDR3 covers 12 residues.

The rearrangement links TRBV25-1 to TRBJ1-5; 7 nucleotides match TRBD1. The CDR3 covers 13 residues. Germline values: CDR1 MGHDK, CDR2 SYGVNS. With 3 bases clipped from V and 7 bases from J, the junction kept 3 bases outside the gene matches. The CDR3 DNA follows: TGTGCCAGCAGTGACCCAGGGGGACAGCCCCAGCATTTT. It specifies CASSDPGGQPQHF.

The rearrangement links TRBV27 to TRBJ2-6, with TRBD1 matching over 7 bases. The CDR3 has 15 amino acids. The V and J ends lost 6 bases and 4 bases, in that order; junction bases with no gene match: 6. Germline CDR1 and CDR2: MNHEY and SMNVEV (reference sequence). The CDR3 sequence: CASSKQGSGANVLTF. The CDR3, as DNA: TGTGCCAGCAGCAAACAGGGGTCGGGGGCCAACGTCCTGACTTTC.